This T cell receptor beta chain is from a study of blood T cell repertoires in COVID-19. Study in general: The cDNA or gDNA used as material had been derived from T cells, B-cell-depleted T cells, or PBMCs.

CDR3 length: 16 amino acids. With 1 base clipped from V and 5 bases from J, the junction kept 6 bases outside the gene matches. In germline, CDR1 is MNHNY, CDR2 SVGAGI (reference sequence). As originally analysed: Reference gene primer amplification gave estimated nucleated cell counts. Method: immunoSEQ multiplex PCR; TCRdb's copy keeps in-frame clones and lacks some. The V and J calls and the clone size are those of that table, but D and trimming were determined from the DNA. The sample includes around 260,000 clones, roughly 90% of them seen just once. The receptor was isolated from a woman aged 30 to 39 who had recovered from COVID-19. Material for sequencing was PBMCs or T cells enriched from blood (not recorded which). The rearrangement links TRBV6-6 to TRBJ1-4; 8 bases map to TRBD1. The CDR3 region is CASSYWDRSLNEKLFF. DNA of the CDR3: TGTGCCAGCAGTTACTGGGACAGGAGCCTGAATGAAAAACTGTTTTTT.